The clone carrying this TCR beta chain was detected ten times or more. In TCRdb, the 5' RACE reads were re-called with MiXCR into one record per CDR3 protein. The sample lists about 55,000 distinct CDR3 sequences; about a sixth were seen once. With V trimmed by 3 bases and J by 7 bases, 3 bases remained unmatched. The CDR3 loop spans 15 amino acids. Per the germline V gene, CDR1 is MGHRA and CDR2 is YSYEKL. The TCR originated in a female donor with breast cancer. Sequencing was done on a sample of naive CD4+ T cells sorted from blood. The sample's subset: naive CD4+ T cells, CD4+CD45RA+CD25-. This chain links TRBV4-1 with TRBJ2-1; TRBD2 matches 13 bases. The CDR3 protein is CASSHGLAGENEQFF. Written as DNA, the CDR3 is TGCGCCAGCAGCCACGGACTAGCGGGAGAGAATGAGCAGTTCTTC.